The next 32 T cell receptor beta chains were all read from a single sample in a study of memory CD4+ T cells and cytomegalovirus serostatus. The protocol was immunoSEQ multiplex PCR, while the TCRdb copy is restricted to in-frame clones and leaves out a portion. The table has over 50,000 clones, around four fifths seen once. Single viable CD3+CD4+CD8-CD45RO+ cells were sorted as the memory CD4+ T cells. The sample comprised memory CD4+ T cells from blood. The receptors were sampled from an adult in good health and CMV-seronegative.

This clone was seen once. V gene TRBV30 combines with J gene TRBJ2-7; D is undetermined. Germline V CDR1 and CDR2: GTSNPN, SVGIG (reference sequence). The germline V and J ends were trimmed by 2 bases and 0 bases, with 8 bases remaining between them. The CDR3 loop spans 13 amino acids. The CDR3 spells CAWSHRSSYEQYF. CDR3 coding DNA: TGTGCCTGGAGTCATCGAAGCTCCTACGAGCAGTACTTC.

CDR3 region: CASSFGTVSNGYTF. DNA of the CDR3: TGTGCCAGCAGCTTCGGGACAGTGTCGAATGGCTACACCTTC. This chain uses TRBV7-9 with TRBJ1-2; TRBD1 aligns across 7 bases. Germline V gene data show CDR1 as SEHNR and CDR2 as FQNEAQ (reference sequence). Trimming removed 3 bases from V and 6 bases from J; junction bases left unmatched: 7. The CDR3 consists of 14 residues.

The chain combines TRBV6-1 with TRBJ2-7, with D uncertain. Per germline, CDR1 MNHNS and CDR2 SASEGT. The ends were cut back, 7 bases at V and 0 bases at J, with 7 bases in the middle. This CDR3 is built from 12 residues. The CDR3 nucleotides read TGTGCCAGCAAACCGGGCTCCTACGAGCAGTACTTC. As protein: CASKPGSYEQYF.

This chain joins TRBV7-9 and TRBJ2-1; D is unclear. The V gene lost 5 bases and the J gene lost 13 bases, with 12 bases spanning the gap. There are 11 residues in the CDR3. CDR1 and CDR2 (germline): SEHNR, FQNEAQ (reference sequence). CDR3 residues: CASSPSLVQFF. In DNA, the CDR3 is TGTGCCAGCAGCCCAAGTCTAGTACAGTTCTTC.

The CDR3 protein is CASSSGGANDYEQYF. For the CDR3, the DNA is TGTGCCAGCAGCTCCGGCGGGGCTAACGACTACGAGCAGTACTTC. V gene TRBV2 combines with J gene TRBJ2-7, with D possibly matching TRBD2 (6 bases). Germline CDR1 SNHLY, CDR2 FYNNEI. The CDR3 has 15 amino acids. V was clipped by 6 bases and J by 3 bases, with 18 bases between them.

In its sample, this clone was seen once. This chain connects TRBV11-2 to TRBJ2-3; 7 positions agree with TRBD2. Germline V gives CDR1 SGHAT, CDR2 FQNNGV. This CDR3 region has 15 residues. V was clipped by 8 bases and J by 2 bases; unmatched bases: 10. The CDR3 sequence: CASRWGGRNTDTQYF. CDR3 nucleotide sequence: TGTGCCAGCCGCTGGGGGGGTCGGAACACAGATACGCAGTATTTT.

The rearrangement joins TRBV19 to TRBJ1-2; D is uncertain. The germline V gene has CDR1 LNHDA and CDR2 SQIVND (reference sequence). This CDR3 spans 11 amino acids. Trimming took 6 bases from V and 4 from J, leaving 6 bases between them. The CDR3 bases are TGTGCCAGTAGACAGCTCTATGGCTACACCTTC. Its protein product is CASRQLYGYTF.

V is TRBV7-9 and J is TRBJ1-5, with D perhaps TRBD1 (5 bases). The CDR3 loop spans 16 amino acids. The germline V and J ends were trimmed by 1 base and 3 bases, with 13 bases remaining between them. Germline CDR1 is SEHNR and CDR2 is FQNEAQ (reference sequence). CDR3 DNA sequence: TGTGCCAGCAGCTTAGGGACCCCAGGGTACAATCAGCCCCAGCATTTT. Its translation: CASSLGTPGYNQPQHF.

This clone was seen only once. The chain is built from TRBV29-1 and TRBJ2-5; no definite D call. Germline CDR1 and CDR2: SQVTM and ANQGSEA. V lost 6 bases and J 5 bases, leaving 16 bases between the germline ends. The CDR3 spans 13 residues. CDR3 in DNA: TGCAGCGTCCTAGGGCTGGGAACCGAGACCCAGTACTTC. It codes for CSVLGLGTETQYF.

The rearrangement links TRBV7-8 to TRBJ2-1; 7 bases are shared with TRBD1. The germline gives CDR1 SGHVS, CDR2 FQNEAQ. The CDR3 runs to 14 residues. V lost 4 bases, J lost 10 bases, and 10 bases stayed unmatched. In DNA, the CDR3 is TGTGCCAGCAGCTCCCGGGACAGTCGAAGGGAGCAGTTCTTC. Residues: CASSSRDSRREQFF.

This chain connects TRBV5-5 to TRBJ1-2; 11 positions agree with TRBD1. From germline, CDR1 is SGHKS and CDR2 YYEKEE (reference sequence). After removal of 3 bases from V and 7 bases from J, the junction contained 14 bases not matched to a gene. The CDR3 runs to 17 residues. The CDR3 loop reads CASSSGQGARIGSGYTF. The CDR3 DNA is TGTGCCAGCAGCTCTGGACAGGGGGCGCGTATAGGTAGTGGCTACACCTTC.

Here the CDR3 reads CASSLSGRLYNEQFF. The CDR3 nucleotides are TGTGCCAGCAGCCTTAGCGGGAGACTCTACAATGAGCAGTTCTTC. This chain connects TRBV7-9 to TRBJ2-1; 9 bases line up with TRBD2. The CDR3 is 15 amino acids. The germline V gene encodes CDR1 SEHNR and CDR2 FQNEAQ (reference sequence). Germline trimming cut 5 bases from V and 3 bases from J; bases unmatched to any gene: 5.

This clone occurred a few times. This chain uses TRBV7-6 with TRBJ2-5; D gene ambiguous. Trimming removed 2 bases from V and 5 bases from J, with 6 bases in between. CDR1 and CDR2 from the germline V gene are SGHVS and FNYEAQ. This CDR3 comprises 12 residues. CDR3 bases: TGTGCCAGCAGCTTACTTACCGAGACCCAGTACTTC. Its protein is CASSLLTETQYF.

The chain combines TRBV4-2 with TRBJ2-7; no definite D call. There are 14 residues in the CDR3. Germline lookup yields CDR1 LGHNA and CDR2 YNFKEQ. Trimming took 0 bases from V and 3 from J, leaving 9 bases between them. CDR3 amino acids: CASSQEWGSYEQYF. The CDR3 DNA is TGTGCCAGCAGCCAAGAATGGGGTAGCTACGAGCAGTACTTC.

CDR3 nucleotide sequence: TGCAGCGGAGGGGGCTCTGGAAACACCATATATTTT. This encodes CSGGGSGNTIYF. This chain links TRBV29-1 with TRBJ1-3; TRBD1 is a possible D gene (6 bases). Trimming left V 7 bases short and J 0 bases short, with 7 bases between. Looked up from germline, CDR1 is SQVTM and CDR2 is ANQGSEA. The length of the CDR3 is 12 residues.

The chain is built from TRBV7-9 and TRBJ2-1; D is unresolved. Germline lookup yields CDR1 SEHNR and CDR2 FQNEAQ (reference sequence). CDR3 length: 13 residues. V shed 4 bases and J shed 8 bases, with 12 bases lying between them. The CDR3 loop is CASSSISSDEQFF. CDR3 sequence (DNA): TGTGCCAGCAGCTCCATCTCTAGTGATGAGCAGTTCTTC.

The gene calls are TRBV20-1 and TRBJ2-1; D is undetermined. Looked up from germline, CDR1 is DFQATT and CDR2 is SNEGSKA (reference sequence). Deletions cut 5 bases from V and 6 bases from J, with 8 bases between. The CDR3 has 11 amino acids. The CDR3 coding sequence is TGCAGTGCTTTCCCGGGCAATGAGCAGTTCTTC. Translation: CSAFPGNEQFF.

The CDR3, as DNA: TGCGCCAGCAGCTTCCAGATGAACACTGAAGCTTTCTTT. This encodes CASSFQMNTEAFF. The rearrangement uses TRBV5-1 and TRBJ1-1; D is unresolved. Germline CDR1 and CDR2: SGHRS and YFSETQ. The CDR3 sequence is 13 residues long. V was pared by 2 bases and J by 0 bases, with 5 bases between.

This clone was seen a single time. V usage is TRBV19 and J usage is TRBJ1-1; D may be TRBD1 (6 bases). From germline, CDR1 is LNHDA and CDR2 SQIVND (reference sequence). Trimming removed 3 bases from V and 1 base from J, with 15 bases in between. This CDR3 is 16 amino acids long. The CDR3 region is CASSMGGPGANTEAFF. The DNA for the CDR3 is TGTGCCAGTAGTATGGGGGGTCCGGGGGCGAACACTGAAGCTTTCTTT.

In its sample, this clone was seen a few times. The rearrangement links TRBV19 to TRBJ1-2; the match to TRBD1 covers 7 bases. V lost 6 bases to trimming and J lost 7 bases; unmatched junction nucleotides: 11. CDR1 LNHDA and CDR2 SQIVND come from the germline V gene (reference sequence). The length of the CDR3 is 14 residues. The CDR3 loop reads CASRDRQGFGGYTF. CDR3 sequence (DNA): TGTGCCAGTAGAGATAGACAGGGTTTCGGTGGCTACACCTTC.

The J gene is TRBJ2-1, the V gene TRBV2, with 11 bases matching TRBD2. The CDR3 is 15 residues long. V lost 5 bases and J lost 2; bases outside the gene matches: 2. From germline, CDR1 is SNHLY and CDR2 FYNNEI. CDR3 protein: CASSLSGRAYNEQFF. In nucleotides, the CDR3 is TGTGCCAGCAGTCTTAGCGGGAGGGCCTACAATGAGCAGTTCTTC.

The CDR3 loop reads CASKGGVNTGELFF. The CDR3 region has the DNA TGTGCCAGCAAGGGGGGAGTGAACACCGGGGAGCTGTTTTTT. This chain joins TRBV2 and TRBJ2-2; D may correspond to TRBD1 or TRBD2 (6 bases each). Germline CDR1 and CDR2: SNHLY and FYNNEI. The CDR3 is 14 amino acids. The V gene lost 7 bases and the J gene lost 1 base, with 10 bases spanning the gap.

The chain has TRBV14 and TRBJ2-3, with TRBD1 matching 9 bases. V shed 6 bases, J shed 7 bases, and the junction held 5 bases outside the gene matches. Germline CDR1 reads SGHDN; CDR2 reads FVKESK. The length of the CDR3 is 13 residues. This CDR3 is CASRGQGQNTQYF. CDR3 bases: TGTGCCAGCAGAGGACAGGGGCAGAATACGCAGTATTTT.

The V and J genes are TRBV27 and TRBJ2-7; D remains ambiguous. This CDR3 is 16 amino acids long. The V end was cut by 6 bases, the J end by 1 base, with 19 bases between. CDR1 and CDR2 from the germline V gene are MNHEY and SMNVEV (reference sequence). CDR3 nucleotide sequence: TGTGCCAGCAGATACGTCCGCGGATCTGGGTCCTACGAGCAGTACTTC. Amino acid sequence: CASRYVRGSGSYEQYF.

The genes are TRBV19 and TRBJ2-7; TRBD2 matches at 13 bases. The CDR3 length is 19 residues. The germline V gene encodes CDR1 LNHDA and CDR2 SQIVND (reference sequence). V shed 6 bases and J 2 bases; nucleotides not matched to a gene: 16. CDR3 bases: TGTGCCAGTAGAAGAACAGGGGCTCTGACTAGCGGGAGGACCTACGAGCAGTACTTC. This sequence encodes CASRRTGALTSGRTYEQYF.

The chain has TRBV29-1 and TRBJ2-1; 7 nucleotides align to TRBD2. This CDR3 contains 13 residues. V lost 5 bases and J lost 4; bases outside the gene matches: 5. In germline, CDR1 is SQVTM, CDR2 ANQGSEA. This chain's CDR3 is CSVLAGRYNEQFF. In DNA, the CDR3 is TGCAGCGTTTTAGCGGGTAGATACAATGAGCAGTTCTTC.

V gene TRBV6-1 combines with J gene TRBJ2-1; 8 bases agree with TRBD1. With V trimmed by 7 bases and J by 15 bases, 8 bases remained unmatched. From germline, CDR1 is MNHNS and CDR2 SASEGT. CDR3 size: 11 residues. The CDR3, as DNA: TGTGCCAGCACTGCAGGGGGCCAAGGGTTCTTC. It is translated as CASTAGGQGFF.

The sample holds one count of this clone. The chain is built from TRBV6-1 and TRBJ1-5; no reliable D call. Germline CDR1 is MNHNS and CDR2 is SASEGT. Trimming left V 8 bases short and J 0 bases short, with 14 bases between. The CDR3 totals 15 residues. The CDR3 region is CASEAGRNSNQPQHF. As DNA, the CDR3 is TGTGCCAGCGAGGCAGGCAGGAATAGCAATCAGCCCCAGCATTTT.

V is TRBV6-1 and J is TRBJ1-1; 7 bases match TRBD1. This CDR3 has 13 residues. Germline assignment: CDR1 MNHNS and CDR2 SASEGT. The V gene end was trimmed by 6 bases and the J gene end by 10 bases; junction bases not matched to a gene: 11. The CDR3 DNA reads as TGTGCCAGCAGGAACAGGGGTCTGGCCCCAGCTTTCTTT. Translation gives CASRNRGLAPAFF.

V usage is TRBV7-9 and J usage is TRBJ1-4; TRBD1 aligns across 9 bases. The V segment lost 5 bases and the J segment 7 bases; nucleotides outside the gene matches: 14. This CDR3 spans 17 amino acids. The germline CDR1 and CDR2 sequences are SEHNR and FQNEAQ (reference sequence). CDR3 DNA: TGTGCCAGCAGCCCATGGGCCCGGGACAGGGTGCGTGAAAAACTGTTTTTT. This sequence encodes CASSPWARDRVREKLFF.

This CDR3 reads CASSPLWPGGDYPGELFF. Here the CDR3 DNA reads TGTGCCAGCAGTCCACTTTGGCCAGGGGGGGACTACCCTGGGGAGCTGTTTTTT. This sequence joins TRBV27 and TRBJ2-2, with D perhaps assigned TRBD1 or TRBD2 (7 bases each). Trimming took 5 bases from V and 8 from J, leaving 27 bases between them. Germline V gene lookup returns CDR1 MNHEY and CDR2 SMNVEV (reference sequence). The CDR3 is made up of 18 amino acids.

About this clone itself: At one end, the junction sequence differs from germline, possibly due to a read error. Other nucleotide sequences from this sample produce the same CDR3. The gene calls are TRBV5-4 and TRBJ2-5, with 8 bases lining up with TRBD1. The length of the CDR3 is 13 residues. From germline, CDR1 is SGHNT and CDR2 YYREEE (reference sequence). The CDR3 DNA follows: TGTGCTAGCAGCCCAGGGGGCACGGAGACCCAGTACTTC. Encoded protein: CASSPGGTETQYF.